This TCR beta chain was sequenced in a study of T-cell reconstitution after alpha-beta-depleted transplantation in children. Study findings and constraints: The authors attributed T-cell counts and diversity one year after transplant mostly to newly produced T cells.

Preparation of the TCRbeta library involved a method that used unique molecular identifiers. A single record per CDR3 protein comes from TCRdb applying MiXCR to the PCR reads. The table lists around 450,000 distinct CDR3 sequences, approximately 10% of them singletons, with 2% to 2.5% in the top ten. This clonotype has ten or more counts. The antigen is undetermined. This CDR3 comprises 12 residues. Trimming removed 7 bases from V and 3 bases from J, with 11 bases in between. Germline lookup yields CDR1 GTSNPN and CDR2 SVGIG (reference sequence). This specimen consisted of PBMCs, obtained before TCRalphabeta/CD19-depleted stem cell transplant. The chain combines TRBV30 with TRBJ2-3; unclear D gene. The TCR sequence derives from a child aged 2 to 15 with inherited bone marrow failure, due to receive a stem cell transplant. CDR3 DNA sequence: TGTGCCTCGATAGACCCGACAGATACGCAGTATTTT. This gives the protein CASIDPTDTQYF.